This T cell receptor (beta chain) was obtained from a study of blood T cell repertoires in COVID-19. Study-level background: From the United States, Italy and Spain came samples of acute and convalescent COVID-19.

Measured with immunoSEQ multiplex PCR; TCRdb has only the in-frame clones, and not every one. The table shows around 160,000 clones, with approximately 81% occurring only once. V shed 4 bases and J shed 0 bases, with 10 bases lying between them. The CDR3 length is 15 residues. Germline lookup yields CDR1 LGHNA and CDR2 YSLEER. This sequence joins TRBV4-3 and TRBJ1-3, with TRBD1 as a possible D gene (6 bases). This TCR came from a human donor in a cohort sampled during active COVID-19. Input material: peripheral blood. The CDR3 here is CASSPGQSSGNTIYF. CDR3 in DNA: TGCGCCAGCAGCCCCGGACAGAGCTCTGGAAACACCATATATTTT.